A single sample gave rise to the 24 T cell receptor beta chains below, sequenced in a study of blood T cells in healthy people across ages. It was with a sample-barcoded 5' primer and a J-beta primer mix that a second PCR of about 7 to 12 cycles was run. One entry per CDR3 protein, called by TCRdb with MiXCR from the 5' RACE reads. The table includes 780,000 or so distinct CDR3 sequences, roughly three fifths detected once. The sample comprised blood. Every receptor here comes from a man in his forties in good health.

This clonotype was recorded a few times. CDR3 nucleotide sequence: TGCGCCAGCAGCTTGGATCCTTCTGACACAGATACGCAGTATTTT. Translating it yields CASSLDPSDTDTQYF. The rearrangement links TRBV5-1 to TRBJ2-3; D is unresolved. The length of the CDR3 is 15 residues. The V gene lost 0 bases and the J gene lost 2 bases, with 10 bases spanning the gap. The germline gives CDR1 SGHRS, CDR2 YFSETQ.

V is TRBV12-3 or TRBV12-4 and J is TRBJ2-4, with TRBD1 as a possible D gene (6 bases). CDR3 size: 13 residues. Trimming left V 5 bases short and J 8 bases short, with 13 bases between. This chain's CDR3 is CASSVGTQHIQYF. The CDR3, as DNA: TGTGCCAGCAGTGTAGGGACACAACACATTCAGTACTTC.

CDR3: CSAPRITGTVSYEQYF. The CDR3, as DNA: TGCAGTGCTCCCAGAATTACCGGGACAGTTTCCTACGAGCAGTACTTC. V gene TRBV20-1 combines with J gene TRBJ2-7; 7 bases match TRBD1. CDR1 DFQATT and CDR2 SNEGSKA come from the germline V gene (reference sequence). Trimming at V came to 5 bases and at J to 1 base, leaving 14 bases not matched to a gene. The CDR3 runs 16 residues.

The rearrangement links TRBV6-1 to TRBJ2-1; 7 bases match TRBD2. J lost 0 bases, V lost 7 bases, and 3 bases had no gene match. Per the germline V gene, CDR1 is MNHNS and CDR2 is SASEGT. CDR3 length: 14 amino acids. DNA for the CDR3: TGTGCCAGCAACGGGGGGACCTCCTACAATGAGCAGTTCTTC. Encoded protein: CASNGGTSYNEQFF.

This sequence joins TRBV27 and TRBJ1-3; D call uncertain. The CDR3 is made up of 16 amino acids. The germline V gene encodes CDR1 MNHEY and CDR2 SMNVEV (reference sequence). Trimming took off 5 bases at V and 0 bases at J, with 14 bases between the two ends. The DNA for the CDR3 is TGTGCCAGCAGTCCGGGTCTTTCCAGCTCTGGAAACACCATATATTTT. Protein sequence: CASSPGLSSSGNTIYF.

The chain carries TRBV20-1 and TRBJ2-5; 16 nucleotides align to TRBD2. The trim removed 6 bases at V and 5 bases at J, leaving 12 bases unmatched. CDR1 DFQATT and CDR2 SNEGSKA come from the germline V gene (reference sequence). The CDR3 sequence is 17 residues long. CDR3 sequence (DNA): TGCAGTGCAAACCCCGGGACTAGCGGGGGGGCGTTGGAGACCCAGTACTTC. Its translation is CSANPGTSGGALETQYF.

The sample holds a few counts of this clonotype. The chain has TRBV21-1 and TRBJ2-3. TRBV21-1 is termed a pseudogene. The length of the CDR3 is 17 residues. The CDR3 protein is CASSHPNWQSLIDTQYF. Written as DNA, the CDR3 is TGTGCCAGCAGCCACCCGAACTGGCAGTCTTTGATTGATACGCAGTATTTT.

The chain has TRBV4-3 and TRBJ1-4, with unresolved D. CDR3 length equals 18 residues. From germline, CDR1 is LGHNA and CDR2 YSLEER. Between the trimmed V and J ends, which lost 0 bases and 4 bases, there was a span of 18 bases. CDR3 residues: CASSQDLGSRARNEKLFF. The CDR3 coding sequence is TGCGCCAGCAGCCAAGATCTGGGTTCGAGAGCCCGTAATGAAAAACTGTTTTTT.

Here the CDR3 DNA reads TGCGCCAGCAGACAGGACAGTACTGCCGAGCAGTACTTC. Protein sequence: CASRQDSTAEQYF. This chain joins TRBV5-1 and TRBJ2-5; D is possibly TRBD1 (6 bases). With the DNA end fitting TRBJ2-7 better, the J assignment may be wrong. The V gene's germline CDR1 is SGHRS and CDR2 YFSETQ. The CDR3 extends over 13 amino acids.

V is TRBV27 and J is TRBJ1-2, with D uncertain. The V end was cut by 6 bases, the J end by 2 bases, with 13 bases between. Germline values: CDR1 MNHEY, CDR2 SMNVEV (reference sequence). This CDR3 is built from 14 residues. The CDR3 here is CASSFGQTNYGYTF. Written as DNA, the CDR3 is TGTGCCAGCAGCTTTGGGCAAACGAACTATGGCTACACCTTC.

The chain links TRBV6-2 or TRBV6-3 to TRBJ2-1, with 13 bases matching TRBD2. Germline V CDR1 and CDR2: MNHEY, SVGEGT. Losses at the gene ends were 7 bases for V and 10 bases for J; bases not matched to a gene: 7. This CDR3 has 14 residues. CDR3 in DNA: TGTGCCAGCACGCACCCGACTAGCGGGGGGGAGCAGTTCTTC. The encoded protein is CASTHPTSGGEQFF.

The chain has TRBV9 and TRBJ2-7; 12 bases map to TRBD2. Germline V lookup: CDR1 SGDLS, CDR2 YYNGEE. Trimming removed 4 bases from V and 7 bases from J; junction bases left unmatched: 12. CDR3 length: 16 residues. CDR3 bases: TGTGCCAGCAGCCCCCGACTAGCGGGAGTGTTGAGGGAGCAGTACTTC. Translated: CASSPRLAGVLREQYF.

V gene TRBV30 combines with J gene TRBJ2-1, with D uncertain. The CDR3 consists of 14 residues. Germline CDR1 GTSNPN, CDR2 SVGIG (reference sequence). V gave up 7 bases and J gave up 2 bases, with 15 bases separating them. Written as DNA, the CDR3 is TGTGCCTCCCGTGGGCCCCCAACCTACAATGAGCAGTTCTTC. This gives the protein CASRGPPTYNEQFF.

In its sample, this clonotype was seen many times. The chain has TRBV4-2 and TRBJ1-4; no reliable D call. CDR1 and CDR2 (germline): LGHNA, YNFKEQ. This CDR3 has 15 residues. Trimming removed 0 bases at V and 7 bases at J, with 12 bases between. The DNA of the CDR3 is TGTGCCAGCAGCCAAGATAGGCGGACGCCTGAAAAACTGTTTTTT. Protein product: CASSQDRRTPEKLFF.

This clonotype was seen a handful of times. The gene calls are TRBV7-2 and TRBJ1-6; D is unclear. Germline V gene data show CDR1 as SGHTA and CDR2 as FQGNSA. Trimming took off 3 bases at V and 14 bases at J, with 20 bases between the two ends. This CDR3 region has 15 residues. CDR3 region: CASSFNSLTGSALHF. CDR3 nucleotides: TGTGCCAGCAGCTTTAACAGCCTTACGGGTTCGGCCCTCCACTTT.

This chain joins TRBV6-5 and TRBJ2-5; 13 bases match TRBD2. TRBJ2-7 explains the end of the DNA better; the J call may be wrong. Germline-derived CDR1 and CDR2 are MNHEY and SVGAGI. The CDR3 contains 15 residues. CDR3: CASSWTSGSPYEQYF. DNA of the CDR3: TGTGCCAGCAGCTGGACTAGCGGGAGCCCCTACGAGCAGTACTTC.

The V and J genes are TRBV27 and TRBJ2-3; the D is unclear. Germline CDR1 MNHEY, CDR2 SMNVEV (reference sequence). V gave up 0 bases and J gave up 4 bases, with 17 bases separating them. The CDR3 is 17 residues long. The CDR3 here is CASSLSWTLLWADTQYF. Written as DNA, the CDR3 is TGTGCCAGCAGTTTATCGTGGACCCTATTATGGGCAGATACGCAGTATTTT.

This clonotype was counted between two and nine times. The V and J genes are TRBV11-3 and TRBJ2-5, with D perhaps TRBD1 (6 bases). With 1 base removed from V and 5 bases from J, the gap between germline ends came to 17 bases. This CDR3 is 16 amino acids long. CDR1 is SGHNT, CDR2 YENEEA, per germline. Here the CDR3 DNA reads TGTGCCAGCAGCTTAGTAGTAATGGGACACACGGAGACCCAGTACTTC. Amino acid sequence: CASSLVVMGHTETQYF.

J is TRBJ2-3 and V is TRBV20-1; TRBD2 aligns across 7 bases. The germline gives CDR1 DFQATT, CDR2 SNEGSKA (reference sequence). The CDR3 is 14 residues long. Trimming cost V 3 bases and J 1 base; bases outside gene matches: 4. The DNA for the CDR3 is TGCAGTGCTAGCCCCCTAGCGGGCACAGATACGCAGTATTTT. It is translated as CSASPLAGTDTQYF.

The chain employs TRBV3-1 and TRBJ1-1; 7 nucleotides align to TRBD1. Trimming took 4 bases from V and 3 from J; bases not matched to a gene: 5. This CDR3 comprises 14 residues. The germline gives CDR1 LGHDT, CDR2 YNNKEL (reference sequence). The CDR3 DNA is TGTGCCAGCAGCCCCCAGGGGGAGGACACTGAAGCTTTCTTT. Residues: CASSPQGEDTEAFF.

V gene TRBV3-1 combines with J gene TRBJ1-4; no clear D. This CDR3 region has 13 residues. V dropped 0 bases and J dropped 10 bases, with 9 bases sitting between them. CDR1 and CDR2 (germline): LGHDT, YNNKEL (reference sequence). The CDR3 sequence: CASSQDTAGKLFF. In DNA form, the CDR3 reads TGTGCCAGCAGCCAAGATACGGCGGGAAAACTGTTTTTT.

This chain uses TRBV7-2 with TRBJ2-7; D gene uncertain. CDR1 SGHTA and CDR2 FQGNSA come from the germline V gene. The length of the CDR3 is 15 residues. V was cut by 1 base and J by 1 base, with 11 bases left in between. CDR3 sequence (DNA): TGTGCCAGCAGCTTAGAGGTTGGACGATCCTACGAGCAGTACTTC. This encodes CASSLEVGRSYEQYF.

The chain is built from TRBV20-1 and TRBJ2-5; the D gene is possibly TRBD1 (6 bases). Germline V gives CDR1 DFQATT, CDR2 SNEGSKA (reference sequence). This CDR3 is 13 amino acids long. V was cut by 2 bases and J by 11 bases, with 18 bases left in between. Here the CDR3 DNA reads TGCAGTGCTAGAAGAGACAGGTTTTATGAGCAGTACTTC. Its translation: CSARRDRFYEQYF.

The J gene is TRBJ1-2, the V gene TRBV6-1; 12 bases are a match to TRBD1. CDR3 length: 14 residues. The J segment lost 7 bases and the V segment lost 8 bases, leaving 8 bases of the junction unmatched. In germline, CDR1 is MNHNS, CDR2 SASEGT. The CDR3, as DNA: TGTGCCAGCGGCCCCGGGACAGGGGGCTGTGGCTACACCTTC. Amino acids: CASGPGTGGCGYTF.